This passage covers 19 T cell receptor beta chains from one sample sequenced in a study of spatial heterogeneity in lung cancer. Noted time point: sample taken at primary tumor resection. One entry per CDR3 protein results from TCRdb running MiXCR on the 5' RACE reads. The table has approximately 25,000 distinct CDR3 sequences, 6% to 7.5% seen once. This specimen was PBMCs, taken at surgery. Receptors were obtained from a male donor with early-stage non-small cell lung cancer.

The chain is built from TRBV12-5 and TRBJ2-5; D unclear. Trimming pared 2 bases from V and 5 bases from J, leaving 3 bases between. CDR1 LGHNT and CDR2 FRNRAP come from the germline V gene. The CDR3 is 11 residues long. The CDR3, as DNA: TGTGCTAGTGGTTTGTATGAGACCCAGTACTTC. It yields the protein CASGLYETQYF.

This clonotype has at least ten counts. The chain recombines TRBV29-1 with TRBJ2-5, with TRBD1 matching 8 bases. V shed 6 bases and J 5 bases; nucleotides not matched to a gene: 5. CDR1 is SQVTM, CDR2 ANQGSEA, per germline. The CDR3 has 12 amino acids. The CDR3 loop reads CSVTGAGETQYF. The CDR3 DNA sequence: TGCAGCGTGACAGGGGCGGGGGAGACCCAGTACTTC. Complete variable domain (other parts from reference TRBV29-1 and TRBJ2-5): SAVISQKPSRDICQRGTSLTIQCQVDSQVTMMFWYRQQPGQSLTLIATANQGSEATYESGFVIDKFPISRPNLTFSTLTVSNMSPEDSSIYLCSVTGAGETQYFGPGTRLLVL.

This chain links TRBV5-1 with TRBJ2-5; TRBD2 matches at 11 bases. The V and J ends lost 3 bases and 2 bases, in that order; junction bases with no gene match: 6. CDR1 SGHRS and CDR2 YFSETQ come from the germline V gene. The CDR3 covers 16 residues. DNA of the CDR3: TGCGCCAGCAGCTCCGGGACTAGCGGTCCACAAGAGACCCAGTACTTC. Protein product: CASSSGTSGPQETQYF. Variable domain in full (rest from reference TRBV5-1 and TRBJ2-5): KAGVTQTPRYLIKTRGQQVTLSCSPISGHRSVSWYQQTPGQGLQFLFEYFSETQRNKGNFPGRFSGRQFSNSRSEMNVSTLELGDSALYLCASSSGTSGPQETQYFGPGTRLLVL.

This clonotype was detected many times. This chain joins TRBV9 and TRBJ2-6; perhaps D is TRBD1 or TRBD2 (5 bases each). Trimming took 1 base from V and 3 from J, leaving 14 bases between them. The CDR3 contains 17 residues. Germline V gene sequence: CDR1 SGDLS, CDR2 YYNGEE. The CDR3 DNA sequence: TGTGCCAGCAGCGTATTGAGCTCAGGGAGTGGGGCCAACGTCCTGACTTTC. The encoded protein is CASSVLSSGSGANVLTF. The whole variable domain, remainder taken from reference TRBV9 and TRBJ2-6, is DSGVTQTPKHLITATGQRVTLRCSPRSGDLSVYWYQQSLDQGLQFLIQYYNGEERAKGNILERFSAQQFPDLHSELNLSSLELGDSALYFCASSVLSSGSGANVLTFGAGSRLTVL.

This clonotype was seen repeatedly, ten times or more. The CDR3 region has the DNA TGTGCCAGACAGGATACCTCCTATAATTCACCCCTCCACTTT. Translating it yields CARQDTSYNSPLHF. V gene TRBV2 combines with J gene TRBJ1-6, with TRBD1 as a possible D gene (5 bases). The V end was cut by 9 bases, the J end by 0 bases, with 9 bases between. The CDR3 length is 14 residues. Germline V CDR1 and CDR2: SNHLY, FYNNEI.

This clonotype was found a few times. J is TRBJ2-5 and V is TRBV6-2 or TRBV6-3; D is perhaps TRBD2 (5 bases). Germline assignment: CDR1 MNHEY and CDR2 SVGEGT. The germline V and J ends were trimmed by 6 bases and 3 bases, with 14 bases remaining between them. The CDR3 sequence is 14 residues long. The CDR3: CASRSPGKKETQYF. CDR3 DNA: TGTGCCAGCAGATCACCGGGAAAAAAAGAGACCCAGTACTTC.

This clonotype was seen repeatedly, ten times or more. CDR3 nucleotides: TGTGCCAGCAGTTTAGCAGGTAATCAGCCCCAGCATTTT. Its translation is CASSLAGNQPQHF. The chain is built from TRBV12-3 or TRBV12-4 and TRBJ1-5; D uncertain. The CDR3 runs to 13 residues. Trimming stripped 0 bases from V and 4 bases from J, with 4 bases between.

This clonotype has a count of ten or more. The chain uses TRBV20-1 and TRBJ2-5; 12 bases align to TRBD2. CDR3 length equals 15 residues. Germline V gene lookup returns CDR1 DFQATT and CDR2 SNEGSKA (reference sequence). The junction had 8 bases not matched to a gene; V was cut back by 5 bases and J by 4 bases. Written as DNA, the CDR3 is TGCAGTGCTGGGCGGACTAGCGGGGTATCAGAGACCCAGTACTTC. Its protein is CSAGRTSGVSETQYF.

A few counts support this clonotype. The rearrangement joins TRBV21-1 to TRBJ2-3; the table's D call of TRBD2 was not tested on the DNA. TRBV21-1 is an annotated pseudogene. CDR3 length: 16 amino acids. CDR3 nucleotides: TGTGCCGCTGGGCTAGTGGGGACCACTAGCACAGATACGCAGTATTTT. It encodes CAAGLVGTTSTDTQYF.

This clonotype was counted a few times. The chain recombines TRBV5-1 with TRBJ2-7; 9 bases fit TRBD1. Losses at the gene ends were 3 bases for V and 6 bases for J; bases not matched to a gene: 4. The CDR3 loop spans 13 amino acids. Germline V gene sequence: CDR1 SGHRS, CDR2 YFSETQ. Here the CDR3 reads CASSSTGGSEQYV. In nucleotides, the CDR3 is TGCGCCAGCAGCTCAACAGGGGGCAGCGAGCAGTACGTC.

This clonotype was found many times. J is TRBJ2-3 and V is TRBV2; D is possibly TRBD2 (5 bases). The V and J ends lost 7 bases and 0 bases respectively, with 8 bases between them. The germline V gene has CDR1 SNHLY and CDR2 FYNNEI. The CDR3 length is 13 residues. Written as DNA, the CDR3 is TGTGCCAGCATAGGCGGGAGCACAGATACGCAGTATTTT. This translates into CASIGGSTDTQYF.

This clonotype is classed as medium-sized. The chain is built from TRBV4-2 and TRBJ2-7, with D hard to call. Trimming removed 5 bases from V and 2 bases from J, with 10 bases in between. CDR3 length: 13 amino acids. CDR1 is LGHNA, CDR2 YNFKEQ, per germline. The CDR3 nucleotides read TGTGCCAGCAGCTCCGGCGGAACCTACGAGCAGTACTTC. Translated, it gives CASSSGGTYEQYF.

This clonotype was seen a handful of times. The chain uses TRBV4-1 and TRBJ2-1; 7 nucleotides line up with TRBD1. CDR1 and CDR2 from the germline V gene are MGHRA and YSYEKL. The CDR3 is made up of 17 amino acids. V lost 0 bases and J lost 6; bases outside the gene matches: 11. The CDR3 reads CASSQDRGGRQGNEQFF. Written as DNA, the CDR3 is TGCGCCAGCAGCCAAGATCGTGGAGGCCGACAGGGCAATGAGCAGTTCTTC.

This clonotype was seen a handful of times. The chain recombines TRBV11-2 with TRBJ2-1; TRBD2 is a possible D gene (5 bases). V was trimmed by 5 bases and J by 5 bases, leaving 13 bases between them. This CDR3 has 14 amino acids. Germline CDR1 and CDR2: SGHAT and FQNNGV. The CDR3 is CASSTRTGNNEQFF. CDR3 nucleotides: TGTGCCAGCAGCACCCGGACGGGAAACAATGAGCAGTTCTTC.

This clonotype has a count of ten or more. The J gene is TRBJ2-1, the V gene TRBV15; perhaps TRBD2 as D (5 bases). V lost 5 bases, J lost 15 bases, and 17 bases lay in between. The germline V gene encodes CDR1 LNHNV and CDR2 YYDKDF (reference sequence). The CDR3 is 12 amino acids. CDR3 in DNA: TGTGCCACCAGCTCCGCTAGCAATACGAGGTTCTTC. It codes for CATSSASNTRFF.

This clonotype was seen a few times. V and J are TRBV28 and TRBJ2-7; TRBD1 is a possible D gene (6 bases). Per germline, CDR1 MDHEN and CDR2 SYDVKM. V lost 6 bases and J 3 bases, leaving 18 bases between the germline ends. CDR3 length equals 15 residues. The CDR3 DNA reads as TGTGCCAGCAGGACCCTTGGTGGGGGCTACTACGAGCAGTACGTC. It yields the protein CASRTLGGGYYEQYV.

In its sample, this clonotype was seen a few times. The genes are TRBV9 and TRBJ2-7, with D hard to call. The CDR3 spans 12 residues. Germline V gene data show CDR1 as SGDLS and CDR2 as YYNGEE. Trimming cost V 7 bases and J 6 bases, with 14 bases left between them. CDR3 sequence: CASSGFSSEQYF. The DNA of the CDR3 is TGTGCCAGCTCTGGGTTTAGCTCCGAGCAGTACTTC.

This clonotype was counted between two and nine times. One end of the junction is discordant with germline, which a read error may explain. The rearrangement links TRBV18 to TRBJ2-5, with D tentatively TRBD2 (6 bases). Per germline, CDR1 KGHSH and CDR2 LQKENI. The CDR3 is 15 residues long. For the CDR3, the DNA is TGTGCCAGCTCCCCACATAGCGGACACCAAGAGACCCAGTACTTC. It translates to CASSPHSGHQETQYF.

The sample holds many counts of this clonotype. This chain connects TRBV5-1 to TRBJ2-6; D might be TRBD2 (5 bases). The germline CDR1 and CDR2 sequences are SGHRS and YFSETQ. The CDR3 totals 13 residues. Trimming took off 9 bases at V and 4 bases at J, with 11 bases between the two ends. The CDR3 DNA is TGCGCCACCCTGGAGGCAGGGGCCAACGTCCTGACTTTC. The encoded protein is CATLEAGANVLTF.